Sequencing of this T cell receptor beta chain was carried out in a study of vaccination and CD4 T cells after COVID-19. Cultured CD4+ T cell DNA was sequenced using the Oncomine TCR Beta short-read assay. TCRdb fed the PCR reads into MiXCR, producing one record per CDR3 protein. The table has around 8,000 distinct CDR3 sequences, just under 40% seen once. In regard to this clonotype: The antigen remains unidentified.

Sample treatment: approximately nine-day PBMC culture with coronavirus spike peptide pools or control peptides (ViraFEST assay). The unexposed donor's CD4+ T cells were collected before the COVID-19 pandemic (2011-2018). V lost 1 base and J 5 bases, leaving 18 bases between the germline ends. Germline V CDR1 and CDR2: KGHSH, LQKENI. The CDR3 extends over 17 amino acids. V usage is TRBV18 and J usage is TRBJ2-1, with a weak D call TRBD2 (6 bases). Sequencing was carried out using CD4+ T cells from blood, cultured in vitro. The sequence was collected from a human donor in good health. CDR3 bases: TGTGCCAGCTCACCACGTGGTGTGGCGGGGTTAGACAATGAGCAGTTCTTC. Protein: CASSPRGVAGLDNEQFF.